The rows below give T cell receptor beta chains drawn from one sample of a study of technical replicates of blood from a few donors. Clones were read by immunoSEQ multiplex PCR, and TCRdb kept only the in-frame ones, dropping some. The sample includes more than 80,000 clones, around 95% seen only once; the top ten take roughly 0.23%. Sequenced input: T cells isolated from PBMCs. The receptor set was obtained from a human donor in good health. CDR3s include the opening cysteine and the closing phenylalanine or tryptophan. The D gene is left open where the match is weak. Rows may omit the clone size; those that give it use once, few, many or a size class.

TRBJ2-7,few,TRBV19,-,TGTGCCAGTAGTACGCCAGGCACTCCGTCCTACGAGCAGTACTTC,CASSTPGTPSYEQYF
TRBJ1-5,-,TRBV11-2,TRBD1,TGTGCCAGCAGCTCACAGGGGACTGGGCAGCCCCAGCATTTT,CASSSQGTGQPQHF
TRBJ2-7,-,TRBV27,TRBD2,TGTGCCAGCAGTCCTCCGGGACTAGGAGCTTACGAGCAGTACTTC,CASSPPGLGAYEQYF
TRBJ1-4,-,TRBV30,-,TGTGCCTGGAGTGGGGCGAGGGCAACTAATGAAAAACTGTTTTTT,CAWSGARATNEKLFF
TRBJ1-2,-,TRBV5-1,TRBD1,TGCGCCAGCAGCGTTGGACAGGCGCCTAACTATGGCTACACCTTC,CASSVGQAPNYGYTF
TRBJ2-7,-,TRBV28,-,TGTGCCAGCAGCCCCGGGGGGCCTCAGTCCTACGAGCAGTACTTC,CASSPGGPQSYEQYF
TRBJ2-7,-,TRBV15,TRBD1,TGTGCCACCAGCATAGGACAGGGCAATCCCTACGAGCAGTACTTC,CATSIGQGNPYEQYF
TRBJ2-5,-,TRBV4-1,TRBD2,TGCGCCAGCAGCCAGGTGGGGGGGGTCCAAGAGACCCAGTACTTC,CASSQVGGVQETQYF
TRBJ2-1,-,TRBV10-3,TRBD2,TGTGCCATCAGTGACTCCGGGACTAGCGCCGGGGAGCAGTTCTTC,CAISDSGTSAGEQFF
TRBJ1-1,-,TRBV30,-,TGTGCCTGGACCACCGGGGGATCAGGTCGAGCTTTCTTT,CAWTTGGSGRAFF
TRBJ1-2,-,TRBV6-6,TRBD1,TGTGCCAGCAGTTCCTTGCCGACAGGGATAGATGGCTACACCTTC,CASSSLPTGIDGYTF
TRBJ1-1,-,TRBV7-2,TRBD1,TGTGCCAGCAGCCCCGACAGGGGGAACACTGAAGCTTTCTTT,CASSPDRGNTEAFF
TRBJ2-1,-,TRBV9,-,TGTGCCAGCAGCGTAGTGGGAGAGGGCGGGTACAATGAGCAGTTCTTC,CASSVVGEGGYNEQFF
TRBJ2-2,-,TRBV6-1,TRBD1,TGTGCCAGCAGGACCACAGGGGGCGGCACCGGGGAGCTGTTTTTT,CASRTTGGGTGELFF
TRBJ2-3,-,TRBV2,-,TGTGCCAGCAGTGATTCAGAGGGCACAGATACGCAGTATTTT,CASSDSEGTDTQYF
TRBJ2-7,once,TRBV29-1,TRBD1,TGCAGCGGTGTCAGGGGGACAGGGGCCTACGAGCAGTACTTC,CSGVRGTGAYEQYF
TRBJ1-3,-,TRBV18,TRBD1,TGTGCCAGCTCACCTCGCCAGGGGGACTCTGGAAACACCATATATTTT,CASSPRQGDSGNTIYF
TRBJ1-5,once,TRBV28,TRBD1,TGTGCCAGCAGCTATATTCCGGGACAGGATCAGCCCCAGCATTTT,CASSYIPGQDQPQHF
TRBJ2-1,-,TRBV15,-,TGTGCCACCAGCGGACTACAGGGGTCCTACAATGAGCAGTTCTTC,CATSGLQGSYNEQFF
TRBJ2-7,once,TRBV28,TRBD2,TGTGCCAGCAGTCACGGACTAGCGGGAGGGCTCTTGAACGAGCAGTACTTC,CASSHGLAGGLLNEQYF
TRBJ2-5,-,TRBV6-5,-,TGTGCCAGCAGTTACCATGACAGTTTGGGGCAGACCCAGTACTTC,CASSYHDSLGQTQYF
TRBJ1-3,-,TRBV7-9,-,TGTGCCAGCAGCCCCAGAGGGACACCAAGCTCTGGAAACACCATATATTTT,CASSPRGTPSSGNTIYF
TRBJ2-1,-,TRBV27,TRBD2,TGTGCCAGCAGTTTATACGGTATACTACTAGCGGGGGGAACACCCAGCTCCTACAATGAGCAGTTCTTC,CASSLYGILLAGGTPSSYNEQFF
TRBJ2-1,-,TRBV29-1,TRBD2,TGCAGCGTTAGGCGGGGGGGGTACAATGAGCAGTTCTTC,CSVRRGGYNEQFF
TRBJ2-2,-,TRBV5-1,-,TGCGCCAGCACCTCAGGGGGGCGGACCGGGGAGCTGTTTTTT,CASTSGGRTGELFF
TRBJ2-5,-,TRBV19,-,TGTGCCAGTAGGTCACAAGAGACCCAGTACTTC,CASRSQETQYF
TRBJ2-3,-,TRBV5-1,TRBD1,TGCGCCAGCAGCCCGGGACAGGGTTTAACAGATACGCAGTATTTT,CASSPGQGLTDTQYF
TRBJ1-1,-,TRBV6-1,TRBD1,TGTGCCAGCAGTGCCTACAGGGGAAAGAACACTGAAGCTTTCTTT,CASSAYRGKNTEAFF
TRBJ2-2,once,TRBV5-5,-,TGTGCCAGCAGCTTGTACCACGTCCAGAGCCGGGCCGGGGAGCTGTTTTTT,CASSLYHVQSRAGELFF